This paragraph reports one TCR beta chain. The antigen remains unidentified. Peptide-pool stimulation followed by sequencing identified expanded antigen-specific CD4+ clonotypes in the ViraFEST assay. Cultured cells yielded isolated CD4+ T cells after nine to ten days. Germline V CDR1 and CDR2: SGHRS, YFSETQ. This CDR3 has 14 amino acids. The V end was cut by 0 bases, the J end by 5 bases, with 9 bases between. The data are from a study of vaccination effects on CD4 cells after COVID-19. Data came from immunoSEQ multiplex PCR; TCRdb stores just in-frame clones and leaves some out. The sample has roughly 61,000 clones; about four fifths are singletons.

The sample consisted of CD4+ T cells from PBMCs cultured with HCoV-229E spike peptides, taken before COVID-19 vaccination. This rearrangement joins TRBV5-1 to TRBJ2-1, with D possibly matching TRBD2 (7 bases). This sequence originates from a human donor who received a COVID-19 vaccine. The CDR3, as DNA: TGCGCCAGCAGCTTGGAGGGGGGGAACAATGAGCAGTTCTTC. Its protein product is CASSLEGGNNEQFF.